Following are 12 T cell receptor beta chains from one sample sequenced in a study of blood T cell repertoires in COVID-19. TCRdb keeps only in-frame clones here, not all; method: immunoSEQ multiplex PCR. In the table there are approximately 260,000 clones, around 82% of which are singletons. The source material was peripheral blood. These receptor sequences come from a human donor in a cohort sampled during active COVID-19.

The chain carries TRBV11-2 and TRBJ1-6; TRBD1 agrees at 8 bases. This CDR3 region has 19 residues. V lost 5 bases and J lost 0; bases outside the gene matches: 12. CDR1 and CDR2 (germline): SGHAT, FQNNGV. The chain's CDR3 is CASSRPSLQGASYNSPLHF. In DNA, the CDR3 is TGTGCCAGCAGCAGGCCCTCGCTTCAGGGGGCCTCCTATAATTCACCCCTCCACTTT.

The V gene is TRBV5-6, the J gene TRBJ2-2; 7 nucleotides line up with TRBD2. Germline CDR1 and CDR2: SGHDT and YYEEEE. The junction had 2 bases not matched to a gene; V was cut back by 2 bases and J by 1 base. CDR3 length equals 15 residues. In DNA form, the CDR3 reads TGTGCCAGCAGCTTCGGGACTAAGAACACCGGGGAGCTGTTTTTT. Its translation: CASSFGTKNTGELFF.

The chain carries TRBV11-2 and TRBJ2-1; TRBD1 aligns across 8 bases. The germline gives CDR1 SGHAT, CDR2 FQNNGV. The CDR3 is 15 amino acids. J was trimmed by 3 bases and V by 5 bases; bases with no gene match: 6. The CDR3 nucleotides read TGTGCCAGCAGCCCTGGGACAGGAGGCTACAATGAGCAGTTCTTC. The encoded protein is CASSPGTGGYNEQFF.

The V and J genes are TRBV21-1 and TRBJ1-1; TRBD1 was called by the table and not checked on the DNA. TRBV21-1 is tagged as a pseudogene. This CDR3 region has 16 residues. The CDR3 spells CASSDDTGILNTEAFF. In DNA, the CDR3 is TGTGCCAGCAGCGACGATACAGGAATCTTGAACACTGAAGCTTTCTTT.

CDR3 sequence: CASSLTGKQDYGYTF. DNA of the CDR3: TGTGCCAGCAGCTTGACAGGGAAACAGGACTATGGCTACACCTTC. The rearrangement uses TRBV7-3 and TRBJ1-2, with 7 bases that match TRBD1. This CDR3 region has 15 residues. From germline, CDR1 is SGHTA and CDR2 FQGTGA. Germline trimming cut 3 bases from V and 3 bases from J; bases unmatched to any gene: 7. Full variable domain (missing parts from reference TRBV7-3 and TRBJ1-2): GAGVSQTPSNKVTEKGKYVELRCDPISGHTALYWYRQSLGQGPEFLIYFQGTGAADDSGLPNDRFFAVRPEGSVSTLKIQRTERGDSAVYLCASSLTGKQDYGYTFGSGTRLTVV.

This chain connects TRBV6-2 or TRBV6-3 to TRBJ2-7; unclear D gene. CDR1 MNHEY and CDR2 SVGEGT come from the germline V gene. The CDR3 sequence is 15 residues long. Deletions cut 2 bases from V and 3 bases from J, with 14 bases between. This CDR3 is CASSYPPVRYYEQYF. CDR3 sequence (DNA): TGTGCCAGCAGTTACCCCCCCGTTAGATACTACGAGCAGTACTTC.

The gene calls are TRBV27 and TRBJ1-2; D might be TRBD1 (5 bases). CDR1 is MNHEY and CDR2 is SMNVEV in the germline V gene (reference sequence). This CDR3 is 16 amino acids long. V dropped 4 bases and J dropped 2 bases, with 17 bases sitting between them. CDR3 amino acids: CASSSLGGRGNYGYTF. In DNA, the CDR3 is TGTGCCAGCAGTTCTCTCGGGGGAAGGGGAAACTATGGCTACACCTTC.

This rearrangement joins TRBV27 to TRBJ2-3; a possible D gene is TRBD1 (5 bases). V lost 5 bases to trimming and J lost 2 bases, with 14 bases between them. This CDR3 spans 15 amino acids. Per the germline V gene, CDR1 is MNHEY and CDR2 is SMNVEV (reference sequence). The CDR3 coding sequence is TGTGCCAGCAGTGGGCTGGGGCAGAACACAGATACGCAGTATTTT. Protein: CASSGLGQNTDTQYF.

The chain joins TRBV18 to TRBJ1-5, with D possibly matching TRBD1 (5 bases). The V end lost 3 bases, the J end lost 0 bases, and 12 bases lay between the germline ends. This CDR3 is 16 amino acids long. Germline lookup yields CDR1 KGHSH and CDR2 LQKENI. Written as DNA, the CDR3 is TGTGCCAGCTCACCGTTTCGACAGAATAGCAATCAGCCCCAGCATTTT. Its protein product is CASSPFRQNSNQPQHF.

V usage is TRBV6-6 and J usage is TRBJ1-3, with a tentative D call TRBD1 (6 bases). This CDR3 region has 15 residues. Trimming removed 6 bases at V and 1 base at J, with 13 bases between. The germline gives CDR1 MNHNY, CDR2 SVGAGI (reference sequence). The CDR3 nucleotides read TGTGCCAGCAGATTGACAGGATTATCTGGAAACACCATATATTTT. It is translated as CASRLTGLSGNTIYF.

This clone turned up a few times. This chain uses TRBV11-2 with TRBJ1-6, with a tentative D call TRBD1 (6 bases). The V gene lost 6 bases and the J gene lost 9 bases, with 21 bases spanning the gap. The CDR3 is 16 residues long. The V gene's germline CDR1 is SGHAT and CDR2 FQNNGV. CDR3 bases: TGTGCCAGCAGGCCCCTCCGGGGGGCTGGTGGTTCACCCCTCCACTTT. It yields the protein CASRPLRGAGGSPLHF.

The chain is built from TRBV6-5 and TRBJ1-4; tentatively, D is TRBD1 (5 bases). The CDR3 is 15 amino acids. CDR1 and CDR2 (germline): MNHEY, SVGAGI. V was cut by 4 bases and J by 4 bases, with 13 bases left in between. Here the CDR3 reads CASSFGGGGNEKLFF. In DNA form, the CDR3 reads TGTGCCAGCAGTTTTGGGGGGGGTGGTAATGAAAAACTGTTTTTT.